This TCR beta chain stems from a study of T cells in Graves' hyperthyroidism and ophthalmopathy. Across the study: Peripheral blood was obtained at initial diagnosis, preceding any treatment. Study conclusions and caveats: Most thyroid-expanded clonotypes above 0.001 were also found in blood.

Fresh peripheral blood, approximately 10 ml, yielded the PBMCs. A few counts support this clonotype. Its antigen is still unknown. This CDR3 comprises 15 residues. Looked up from germline, CDR1 is DFQATT and CDR2 is SNEGSKA (reference sequence). Trimming removed 3 bases at V and 0 bases at J, with 9 bases between. From RNA transcripts, TCR beta CDR3 regions were amplified. The HTBI primer set served for first-round RT-PCR of the TCR CDR3. Each CDR3 protein gets one entry after TCRdb re-called the multiplex PCR reads with MiXCR. The repertoire holds a few hundred thousand distinct CDR3 sequences, with around a quarter as singletons.

Sequencing was performed on blood. The genes are TRBV20-1 and TRBJ1-6, with D unresolved. The sequence was collected from a middle-aged man with Graves' hyperthyroidism. CDR3 DNA sequence: TGCAGTGCTAGCCCGGGGAGCTCCTATAATTCACCCCTCCACTTT. Its translation: CSASPGSSYNSPLHF.